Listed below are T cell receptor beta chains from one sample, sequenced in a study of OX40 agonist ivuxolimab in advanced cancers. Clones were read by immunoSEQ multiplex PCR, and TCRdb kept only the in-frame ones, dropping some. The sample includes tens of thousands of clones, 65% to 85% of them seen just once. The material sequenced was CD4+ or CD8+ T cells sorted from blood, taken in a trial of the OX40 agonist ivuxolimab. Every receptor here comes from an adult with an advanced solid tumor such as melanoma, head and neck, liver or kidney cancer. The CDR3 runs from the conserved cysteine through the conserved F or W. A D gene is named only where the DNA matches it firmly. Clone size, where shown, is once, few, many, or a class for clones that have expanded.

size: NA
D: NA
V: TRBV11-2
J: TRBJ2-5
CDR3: CASSLEGHNSETQYF
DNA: TGTGCCAGCAGCTTAGAGGGACACAACTCGGAGACCCAGTACTTC

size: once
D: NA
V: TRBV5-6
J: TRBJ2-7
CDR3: CASSQGHRAEYKQYF
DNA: TGTGCCAGCAGCCAGGGACACCGAGCAGAGTACAAGCAGTACTTC

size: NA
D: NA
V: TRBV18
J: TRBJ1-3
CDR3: CASLMPGAGNTIYF
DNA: TGTGCCAGCTTAATGCCAGGGGCTGGAAACACCATATATTTT

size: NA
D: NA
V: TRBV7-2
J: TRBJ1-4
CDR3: CASSSLDLLNEKLFF
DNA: TGTGCCAGCAGCTCCCTGGACCTCCTTAATGAAAAACTGTTTTTT

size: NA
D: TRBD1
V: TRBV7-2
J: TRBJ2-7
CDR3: CASSPAGTGTSEQYF
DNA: TGTGCCAGCAGCCCGGCCGGGACAGGGACAAGCGAGCAGTACTTC

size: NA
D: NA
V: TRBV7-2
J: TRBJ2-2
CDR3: CASSLKNNGELFF
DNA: TGTGCCAGCAGCTTAAAGAACAACGGGGAGCTGTTTTTT

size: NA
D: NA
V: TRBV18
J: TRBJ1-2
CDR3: CASSPRGIDYGYTF
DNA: TGTGCCAGCTCACCGAGGGGGATCGACTATGGCTACACCTTC

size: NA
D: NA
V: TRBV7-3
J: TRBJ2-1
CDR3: CASSPNGGNEQFF
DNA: TGTGCCAGCAGCCCTAACGGGGGAAATGAGCAGTTCTTC

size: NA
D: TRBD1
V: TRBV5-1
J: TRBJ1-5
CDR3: CASSWGQGSNQPQHF
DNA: TGCGCCAGCAGCTGGGGACAGGGTAGCAATCAGCCCCAGCATTTT

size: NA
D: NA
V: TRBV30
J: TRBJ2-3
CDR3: CAWAGSTDTQYF
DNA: TGTGCCTGGGCCGGGAGCACAGATACGCAGTATTTT

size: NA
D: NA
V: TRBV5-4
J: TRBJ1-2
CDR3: CASSLSGNYGYTF
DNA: TGTGCCAGCAGCTTGAGCGGTAACTATGGCTACACCTTC

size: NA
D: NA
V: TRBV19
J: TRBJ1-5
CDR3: CASSTRTTNVRQPQHF
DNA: TGTGCCAGTAGTACCCGGACAACTAACGTGCGTCAGCCCCAGCATTTT

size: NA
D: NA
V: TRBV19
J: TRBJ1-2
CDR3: CANPGRTYGYTF
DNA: TGTGCCAATCCCGGGCGGACCTATGGCTACACCTTC